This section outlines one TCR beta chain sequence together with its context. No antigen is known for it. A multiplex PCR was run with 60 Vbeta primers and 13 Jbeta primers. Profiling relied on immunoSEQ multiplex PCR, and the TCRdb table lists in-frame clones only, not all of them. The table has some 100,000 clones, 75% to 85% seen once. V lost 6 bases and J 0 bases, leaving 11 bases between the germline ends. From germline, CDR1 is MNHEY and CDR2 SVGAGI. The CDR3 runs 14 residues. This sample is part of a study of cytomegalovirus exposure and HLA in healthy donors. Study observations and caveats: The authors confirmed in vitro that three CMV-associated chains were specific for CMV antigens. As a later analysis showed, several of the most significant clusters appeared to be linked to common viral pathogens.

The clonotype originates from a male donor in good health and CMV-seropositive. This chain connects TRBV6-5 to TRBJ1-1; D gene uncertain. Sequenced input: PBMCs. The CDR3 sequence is CASRPRQMNTEAFF. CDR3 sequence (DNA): TGTGCCAGCAGACCGCGGCAGATGAACACTGAAGCTTTCTTT.